A selection of T cell receptor beta chains follows, all from one sample in a study of tumor-infiltrating lymphocytes in localized non-small cell lung cancer. TCRdb keeps only in-frame clones here, not all; method: immunoSEQ multiplex PCR. The sample includes 13,000 or so clones, roughly 85% seen only once; the top ten take approximately 12%. Specimen: uninvolved lung tissue not adjacent to the tumor. These receptors were collected from a human donor with non-small cell lung cancer. Each CDR3 is given with its conserved first and last residue. A D gene is named only where the DNA matches it firmly. Size is omitted from some rows. Given values are once, few, many or a class for expanded clones.

d_gene	abundance	v_gene	len	j_gene	CDR3nt	CDR3aa
NA	few	TRBV11-3	13	TRBJ2-2	TGTGCCAGCAGCTTAGAAAACACCGGGGAGCTGTTTTTT	CASSLENTGELFF
NA	NA	TRBV6-6	12	TRBJ2-7	TGTGCCAGCAGTTCCTCATACTACGAGCAGTACTTC	CASSSSYYEQYF
NA	medium-sized	TRBV5-1	15	TRBJ1-6	TGCGCCAGCAGCACCAGACAGGCGGCGAATTCACCCCTCCACTTT	CASSTRQAANSPLHF
TRBD2	NA	TRBV29-1	13	TRBJ2-1	TGCAGCGCCGCGGAGACTAGCGAACATGAGCAGTTCTTC	CSAAETSEHEQFF
NA	NA	TRBV28	15	TRBJ1-1	TGTGCCAGCAGTCCATACGGGACGTTCGACGCTGAAGCTTTCTTT	CASSPYGTFDAEAFF
NA	NA	TRBV9	14	TRBJ2-2	TGTGCCAGCTCTCCCCGGGGTGCCAAGGGGGAGCTGTTTTTT	CASSPRGAKGELFF
NA	NA	TRBV5-6	17	TRBJ2-2	TGTGCCAGCAGCCTTTTTAAACGACAGGATACTACCGGGGAGCTGTTTTTT	CASSLFKRQDTTGELFF
NA	NA	TRBV15	15	TRBJ1-1	TGTGCCACCAGCAGAGAATCAGGGTTGAACACTGAAGCTTTCTTT	CATSRESGLNTEAFF
NA	NA	TRBV10-1	13	TRBJ1-2	TGCGCCAGCAGTGAATCACAGGGAGTCGGCTACACCTTC	CASSESQGVGYTF
NA	NA	TRBV25-1	13	TRBJ2-1	TGTGCCAGCAGTGAAAGGGGCAGGGAGAGGTTGTTCTTC	CASSERGRERLFF
TRBD2	NA	TRBV20-1	11	TRBJ2-1	TGCAGGATACAGCGGGGGGGGGAGCAGTTCTTC	CRIQRGGEQFF
NA	NA	TRBV11-2	15	TRBJ1-4	TGTGCCAGCAGCTCCCGGGAGGGTATTAATGAAAAACTGTTTTTT	CASSSREGINEKLFF
NA	medium-sized	TRBV19	11	TRBJ1-1	TGTGCCAGTCAGGGAAGCACTGAAGCTTTCTTT	CASQGSTEAFF
TRBD2	once	TRBV5-6	13	TRBJ2-1	TGTGCCAGCAGCCCACTCCGGGGGGTTGAGCAGTTCTTC	CASSPLRGVEQFF
NA	NA	TRBV9	15	TRBJ2-1	TGTGCCAGCAGACCCGGAGGGCACTGGGGCACTGAGCAGTTCTTC	CASRPGGHWGTEQFF
NA	NA	TRBV6-5	15	TRBJ2-1	TGTGCCAGCAGCCCCCCGGGTAGATCCTACAATGAGCAGTTCTTC	CASSPPGRSYNEQFF
NA	NA	TRBV29-1	13	TRBJ2-1	TGCAGCGTCCGAGAGACTATGGGAAATGAGCAGTTCTTC	CSVRETMGNEQFF
NA	medium-sized	TRBV6-1	11	TRBJ1-5	TGTGCCAGCACCGGGGGTCAGCCCCAGCATTTT	CASTGGQPQHF
TRBD1	NA	TRBV19	15	TRBJ2-1	TGTGCCAGTATAGCACCGGGACAGGGACGGGGTGAGCAGTTCTTC	CASIAPGQGRGEQFF
TRBD2	NA	TRBV4-2	15	TRBJ2-1	TGTGCCAGCAGGCAAGCACTAGCGGGGATGAATGAGCAGTTCTTC	CASRQALAGMNEQFF
NA	NA	TRBV6-4	15	TRBJ2-3	TGTGCCAGCAGTGCCCAAGCAGGGAGCACAGATACGCAGTATTTT	CASSAQAGSTDTQYF
TRBD1	once	TRBV27	15	TRBJ1-1	TGTGCCAGCAGTCCCAGACAGGGGGTGGACACTGAAGCTTTCTTT	CASSPRQGVDTEAFF
NA	NA	TRBV7-4	16	TRBJ2-1	TGTGCCAGCAGCGACCGACGGGGCCTCGGCCCCAATGAGCAGTTCTTC	CASSDRRGLGPNEQFF
NA	NA	TRBV27	16	TRBJ2-2	TGTGCCAGCAGTTTATCGAGGAGGCGGGACACCGGGGAGCTGTTTTTT	CASSLSRRRDTGELFF
NA	NA	TRBV2	13	TRBJ1-1	TGTGCCAGCAATGGAGAGAGGAACACTGAAGCTTTCTTT	CASNGERNTEAFF
TRBD2	large	TRBV2	13	TRBJ2-5	TGTGCCAGCAAAAGCGGGGGACAAGAGACCCAGTACTTC	CASKSGGQETQYF
TRBD1	NA	TRBV7-8	15	TRBJ2-4	TGTGCCAGCAGCCACCCGCCCGGACAGGGGGCATTTCAGTACTTC	CASSHPPGQGAFQYF
NA	NA	TRBV15	14	TRBJ1-2	TGTGCCACCAGCAGAGACATGGGGCTCTATGGCTACACCTTC	CATSRDMGLYGYTF
NA	NA	TRBV7-2	15	TRBJ2-5	TGTGCCAGCAGCTTACTGGCAGGGAAGGTAGAGACCCAGTACTTC	CASSLLAGKVETQYF
NA	NA	TRBV30	14	TRBJ2-3	TGTGCCTGGGCGAGGATCGCTAGCACAGATACGCAGTATTTT	CAWARIASTDTQYF
TRBD1	NA	TRBV5-1	16	TRBJ1-2	TGCGCCAGCAGCTCGCAAGGACAGGGGGCGCGGTATGGCTACACCTTC	CASSSQGQGARYGYTF
TRBD1	NA	TRBV5-6	14	TRBJ1-2	TGTGCCAGCAGCACGGGACAGTACAGTGGGGGCTACACCTTC	CASSTGQYSGGYTF
TRBD1	NA	TRBV19	14	TRBJ2-1	TGTGCCAGTAGTAGGTCAGCAGGGGGTGACGAGCAGTTCTTC	CASSRSAGGDEQFF
NA	NA	TRBV6-5	15	TRBJ1-1	TGTGCCAGCAGTTACAGGGGACCTAGGAACACTGAAGCTTTCTTT	CASSYRGPRNTEAFF
NA	NA	TRBV30	13	TRBJ2-7	TGTGCCTGGAGTCCCGGGCCCCGGACCGAGGAGTACTTC	CAWSPGPRTEEYF
TRBD2	NA	TRBV28	15	TRBJ2-7	TGTGCCAGCACCCCCGTCCCGGGGGGGGCTCACGAGCAGTACTTC	CASTPVPGGAHEQYF
NA	NA	TRBV7-2	14	TRBJ1-1	TGTGCCAGCAGCTTAAGGACCCAGAACACTGAAGCTTTCTTT	CASSLRTQNTEAFF
TRBD1	NA	TRBV19	15	TRBJ2-2	TGTGCCAGTGTCGGGGGGACAGGGGGCATCGGGGAGCTGTTTTTT	CASVGGTGGIGELFF
NA	once	TRBV27	15	TRBJ1-2	TGTGCCAGCAGTCTCTCCTCCGGGACGGGTTATGGCTACACCTTC	CASSLSSGTGYGYTF
NA	NA	TRBV5-1	17	TRBJ2-1	TGCGCCAGCAGCCTCCTTGGGGGTACGAGCTCCTACAATGAGCAGTTCTTC	CASSLLGGTSSYNEQFF
NA	once	TRBV11-2	15	TRBJ1-4	TGTGCCAGCAGCTCCTCGACACACTATAATGAAAAACTGTTTTTT	CASSSSTHYNEKLFF
NA	NA	TRBV11-3	12	TRBJ2-5	TGTGCCAGCCATCAAGGGCAAGAGACCCAGTACTTC	CASHQGQETQYF
NA	NA	TRBV28	14	TRBJ1-6	TGTGCCAGCAAGATCAGCTCCTATAATTCACCCCTCCACTTT	CASKISSYNSPLHF
NA	NA	TRBV7-2	13	TRBJ1-6	TGTGCCAGCAGTCCAGTGGGGAATTCACCCCTCCACTTT	CASSPVGNSPLHF
NA	NA	TRBV5-1	13	TRBJ1-2	TGCGCCAGCAGCTTGACAGTGGAGGGGGGCTACACCTTC	CASSLTVEGGYTF
NA	NA	TRBV25-1	13	TRBJ1-1	TGTGCCAGCAGTAGTGTTAAGAACACTGAAGCTTTCTTT	CASSSVKNTEAFF
NA	once	TRBV19	13	TRBJ1-1	TGTGCCAGTAGTATAGCCCGGCAGCCTGAAGCTTTCTTT	CASSIARQPEAFF
TRBD2	NA	TRBV7-2	16	TRBJ2-2	TGTGCCAGCAGCTCGCGCAGCGGGGTGAGCACCGGGGAGCTGTTTTTT	CASSSRSGVSTGELFF
TRBD1	NA	TRBV27	14	TRBJ1-6	TGTGCCAGCAGGGACGACAGGGGGAATTCACCCCTCCACTTT	CASRDDRGNSPLHF
NA	NA	TRBV7-2	12	TRBJ2-1	TGTGCCAGCAGCTTAAACGCAAATGAGCAGTTCTTC	CASSLNANEQFF
NA	NA	TRBV6-5	11	TRBJ1-5	TGTGCCAGCACCGGGGGTCAGCCCCAGCATTTT	CASTGGQPQHF
NA	NA	TRBV28	16	TRBJ2-3	TGTGCCAGCAGAACCCCTGACAGATCACAGATTGGTACGCAGTATTTT	CASRTPDRSQIGTQYF
NA	few	TRBV5-5	15	TRBJ1-1	TGCGCCAGCAGCCAAGCTGGTTTTACTGTGACTGAAGCTTTCTTT	CASSQAGFTVTEAFF
NA	NA	TRBV15	15	TRBJ1-3	TGTGCCACCAGCAGAGATCTACAGGCTGGAAACACCATATATTTT	CATSRDLQAGNTIYF